The 18 T cell receptor beta chains below were found in one sample sequenced in a study of T cell responses to AZD1222 COVID-19 vaccine. Assay used: immunoSEQ multiplex PCR; TCRdb lists only in-frame clones, some missing. The sample consists of 150,000 to 200,000 clones, 85% to 95% of them appearing once. This specimen was peripheral blood, taken on day 0 of AZD1222 vaccination. The source of these receptors is an adult in good health.

The genes are TRBV6-4 and TRBJ1-1; 8 bases line up with TRBD1. This CDR3 has 14 amino acids. Germline V gene data show CDR1 as MRHNA and CDR2 as SNTAGT. Unmatched junction bases numbered 5, after V lost 3 bases and J lost 5 bases. The CDR3 nucleotides read TGTGCCAGCAGTGAAACAGGGGGTGTAACTGAAGCTTTCTTT. Translated: CASSETGGVTEAFF.

This chain uses TRBV11-2 with TRBJ1-6; D unresolved. The CDR3 has 13 amino acids. Trimming took off 2 bases at V and 6 bases at J, with 5 bases between the two ends. CDR1 is SGHAT and CDR2 is FQNNGV in the germline V gene. As DNA, the CDR3 is TGTGCCAGCAGCTTACGCCCTAATTCACCCCTCCACTTT. Residues: CASSLRPNSPLHF.

For this clone: Mismatch with germline at one junction end may stem from a read error. J is TRBJ1-2 and V is TRBV6-5; TRBD1 is a possible D gene (6 bases). The CDR3 totals 14 residues. The germline V gene has CDR1 MNHEY and CDR2 SVGAGI. CDR3 in amino acids: CASTYGGGNYGYTF. The CDR3 coding sequence is TGTGCCAGCACTTACGGAGGGGGAAACTATGGCTACACCTTC.

The V call is TRBV29-1, the J call TRBJ2-3, with TRBD1 matching 8 bases. Germline CDR1 and CDR2: SQVTM and ANQGSEA. The CDR3 loop spans 12 amino acids. V gave up 3 bases and J gave up 5 bases; unmatched junction bases: 1. CDR3 nucleotide sequence: TGCAGCGTTGACGGACAGGGAGATACGCAGTATTTT. Translated: CSVDGQGDTQYF.

The chain links TRBV2 to TRBJ1-4; the match to TRBD1 covers 8 bases. CDR3 length: 14 amino acids. V lost 7 bases and J lost 5; bases outside the gene matches: 6. The germline V gene encodes CDR1 SNHLY and CDR2 FYNNEI. The CDR3 protein is CASTRQGLNEKLFF. The CDR3 DNA reads as TGTGCCAGCACCCGACAGGGGCTGAATGAAAAACTGTTTTTT.

The chain joins TRBV20-1 to TRBJ2-2, with 9 bases matching TRBD1. The CDR3 runs to 16 residues. The V gene end was trimmed by 3 bases and the J gene end by 4 bases; junction bases not matched to a gene: 9. Germline assignment: CDR1 DFQATT and CDR2 SNEGSKA (reference sequence). The CDR3 region has the DNA TGCAGTGCTAGTCGCCCCGGGACAGGGATCACCGGGGAGCTGTTTTTT. Protein sequence: CSASRPGTGITGELFF.

V is TRBV6-5 and J is TRBJ1-2; D is unresolved. In germline, CDR1 is MNHEY, CDR2 SVGAGI. Trimming removed 1 base from V and 3 bases from J, with 6 bases in between. The CDR3 length is 13 residues. The CDR3 DNA is TGTGCCAGCAGTTACTATGGTGACTATGGCTACACCTTC. It encodes CASSYYGDYGYTF.

The chain carries TRBV5-1 and TRBJ1-5; D call uncertain. This CDR3 is built from 15 residues. Trimming shortened V by 0 bases and J by 0 bases, and 7 bases separated the two germline ends. CDR1 and CDR2 from the germline V gene are SGHRS and YFSETQ. The CDR3 is CASSLGGNSNQPQHF. In DNA, the CDR3 is TGCGCCAGCAGCTTGGGGGGTAATAGCAATCAGCCCCAGCATTTT.

This clone was observed a few times. The V and J genes are TRBV11-1 and TRBJ2-5, with D possibly matching TRBD2 (6 bases). The V gene lost 5 bases and the J gene lost 5 bases, with 18 bases spanning the gap. CDR3 length equals 15 residues. Germline lookup yields CDR1 SGHAT and CDR2 FQDESV (reference sequence). The CDR3 loop reads CASSLRLERSETQYF. CDR3 DNA: TGTGCCAGCAGCCTCAGACTAGAGAGATCGGAGACCCAGTACTTC.

V gene TRBV18 combines with J gene TRBJ2-7; TRBD2 might be the D (6 bases). The germline CDR1 and CDR2 sequences are KGHSH and LQKENI. This CDR3 has 14 residues. The V end was cut by 2 bases, the J end by 5 bases, with 13 bases between. The CDR3 region is CASSPEVSGDEQYF. The CDR3 DNA is TGTGCCAGCTCACCAGAGGTTTCGGGGGACGAGCAGTACTTC.

The chain links TRBV9 to TRBJ1-2; D is ambiguous. CDR1 and CDR2 from the germline V gene are SGDLS and YYNGEE. Deletions cut 4 bases from V and 2 bases from J, with 3 bases between. The CDR3 consists of 11 residues. CDR3 sequence reads: CASSFNYGYTF. For the CDR3, the DNA is TGTGCCAGCAGCTTCAACTATGGCTACACCTTC.

This rearrangement joins TRBV27 to TRBJ2-7; 9 bases match TRBD1. The CDR3 spans 14 residues. Germline loops: CDR1 MNHEY, CDR2 SMNVEV (reference sequence). The V segment lost 3 bases and the J segment 7 bases; nucleotides outside the gene matches: 7. The CDR3 sequence: CASSFLQGAGEQYF. Here the CDR3 DNA reads TGTGCCAGCAGTTTTTTACAGGGGGCTGGAGAGCAGTACTTC.

The chain joins TRBV3-1 (or the pseudogene TRBV3-2) to TRBJ1-2; D gene uncertain. Between the trimmed V and J ends, which lost 5 bases and 8 bases, there was a span of 15 bases. CDR1 and CDR2 from the germline V gene are LGHDT and YNNKEL (reference sequence). CDR3 size: 13 residues. The CDR3 DNA sequence: TGTGCCAGCAGCGGCGGGAGGGATCGCGGCTACACCTTC. Its translation is CASSGGRDRGYTF.

The gene calls are TRBV18 and TRBJ2-3; D not certain. The germline V gene has CDR1 KGHSH and CDR2 LQKENI. Trimming took off 4 bases at V and 0 bases at J, with 11 bases between the two ends. The CDR3 spans 15 residues. CDR3 in DNA: TGTGCCAGCTCACGCCAGGAATCTAGCACAGATACGCAGTATTTT. Residues: CASSRQESSTDTQYF.

The rearrangement links TRBV4-2 to TRBJ1-5; D remains unclear. This CDR3 is built from 12 residues. Germline values: CDR1 LGHNA, CDR2 YNFKEQ. Trimming removed 1 base at V and 4 bases at J, with 2 bases between. CDR3 amino acids: CASSQGNQPQHF. The DNA for the CDR3 is TGTGCCAGCAGCCAAGGGAATCAGCCCCAGCATTTT.

The chain has TRBV10-3 and TRBJ1-6; 12 bases fit TRBD1. Unmatched junction bases numbered 8, after V lost 10 bases and J lost 7 bases. Germline V gene lookup returns CDR1 ENHRY and CDR2 SYGVKD. The CDR3 is made up of 15 amino acids. CDR3 protein: CASRDRGLGNSPLHF. The DNA for the CDR3 is TGTGCCAGCCGGGACAGGGGGCTGGGGAATTCACCCCTCCACTTT.

This chain joins TRBV7-9 and TRBJ1-2; 8 bases align to TRBD1. The germline V gene encodes CDR1 SEHNR and CDR2 FQNEAQ (reference sequence). CDR3 size: 14 residues. Trimming cost V 5 bases and J 4 bases; bases outside gene matches: 6. CDR3 DNA: TGTGCCAGCAGCGAAACCGGGACAGGCTATGGCTACACCTTC. Residues: CASSETGTGYGYTF. Drawing the rest from reference TRBV7-9 and TRBJ1-2, the complete variable domain is DTGVSQNPRHKITKRGQNVTFRCDPISEHNRLYWYRQTLGQGPEFLTYFQNEAQLEKSRLLSDRFSAERPKGSFSTLEIQRTEQGDSAMYLCASSETGTGYGYTFGSGTRLTVV.

The chain employs TRBV19 and TRBJ2-1, with TRBD1 identical over 9 bases. CDR3 length: 17 residues. Germline V lookup: CDR1 LNHDA, CDR2 SQIVND (reference sequence). J gave up 4 bases and V 4 bases, and 11 bases lay outside the gene matches. CDR3 loop: CASSTGTGRPSYNEQFF. The CDR3 coding sequence is TGTGCCAGTAGTACCGGGACAGGGCGACCGTCTTACAATGAGCAGTTCTTC.